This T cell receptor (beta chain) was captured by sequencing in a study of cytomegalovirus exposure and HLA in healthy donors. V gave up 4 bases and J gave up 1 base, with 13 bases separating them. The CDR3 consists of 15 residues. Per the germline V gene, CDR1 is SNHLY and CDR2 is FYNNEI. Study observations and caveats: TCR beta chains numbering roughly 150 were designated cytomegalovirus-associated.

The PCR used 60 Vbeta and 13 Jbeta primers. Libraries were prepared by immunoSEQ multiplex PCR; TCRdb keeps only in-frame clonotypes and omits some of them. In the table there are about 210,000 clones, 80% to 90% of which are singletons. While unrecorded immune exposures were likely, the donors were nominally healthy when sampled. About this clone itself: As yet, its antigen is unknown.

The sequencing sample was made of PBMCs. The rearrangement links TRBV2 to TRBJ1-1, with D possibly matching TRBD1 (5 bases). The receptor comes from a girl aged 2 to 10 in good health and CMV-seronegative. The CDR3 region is CASSGQFRGNTEAFF. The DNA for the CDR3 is TGTGCCAGCAGTGGACAGTTCCGAGGGAACACTGAAGCTTTCTTT.